This T cell receptor beta chain was captured by sequencing in a study of CD8 T cells in Susac syndrome. A quantity of about 0.5 to 1 ug RNA underwent reverse transcription using random hexamers. The CDR3 of TCR beta was amplified by immunoSEQ multiplex PCR across 54 Vbeta and 13 Jbeta. TCRdb fed the immunoSEQ multiplex PCR reads into MiXCR, producing one record per CDR3 protein. The sample yields fewer than 350,000 distinct CDR3 sequences, 92% seen once. Sequencing targeted TCR beta in blood CD8+ and CD4+ T cells. Isolation of CD8+ and CD4+ T cells was performed negatively, whereas enrichment of TEMRA cells was done by FACS. Trimming pared 0 bases from V and 8 bases from J, leaving 14 bases between. Germline values: CDR1 SGHRS, CDR2 YFSETQ. CDR3 length equals 14 residues.

This chain joins TRBV5-1 and TRBJ1-2; D not resolved. The TCR originated in a human donor with multiple sclerosis. Sequenced input: CD4+ T cells from PBMCs. CDR3 bases: TGCGCCAGCAGCTTGGGTGCGGGATTGCAGGGCTACACCTTC. Translating it yields CASSLGAGLQGYTF.